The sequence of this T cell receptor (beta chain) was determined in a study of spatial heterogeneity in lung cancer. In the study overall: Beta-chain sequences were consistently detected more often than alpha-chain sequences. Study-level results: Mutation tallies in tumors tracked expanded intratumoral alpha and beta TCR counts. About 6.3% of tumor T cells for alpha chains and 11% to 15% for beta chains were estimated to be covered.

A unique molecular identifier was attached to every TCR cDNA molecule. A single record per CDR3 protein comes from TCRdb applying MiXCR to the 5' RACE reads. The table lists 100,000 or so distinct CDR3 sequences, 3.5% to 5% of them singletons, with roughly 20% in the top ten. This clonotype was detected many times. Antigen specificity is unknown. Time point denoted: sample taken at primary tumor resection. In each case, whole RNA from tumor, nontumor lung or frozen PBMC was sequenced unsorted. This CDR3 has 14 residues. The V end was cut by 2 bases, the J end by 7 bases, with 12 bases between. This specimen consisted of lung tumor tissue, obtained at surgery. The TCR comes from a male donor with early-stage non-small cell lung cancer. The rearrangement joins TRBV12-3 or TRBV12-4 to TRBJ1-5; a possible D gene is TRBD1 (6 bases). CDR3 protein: CASSLHRAGQPQHF. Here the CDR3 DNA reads TGTGCCAGCAGTTTACACAGGGCGGGGCAGCCCCAGCATTTT.